What follows describes a single T cell receptor (beta chain). What it binds is unknown. V was shortened by 3 bases and J by 6 bases, with 12 bases between the two germline ends. The CDR3 runs 13 residues. Germline values: CDR1 DFQATT, CDR2 SNEGSKA (reference sequence). Separate cDNA molecules each had unique molecular identifiers attached to them. MiXCR, applied by TCRdb to the 5' RACE reads, yields one record per CDR3 protein. The sample records 55,000 to 75,000 distinct CDR3 sequences, approximately 12% being singletons. This sample is part of a study of early T cells in non-severe SARS-CoV-2 infection. Study context: The study sequenced bulk RNA from unsorted whole blood, with chains unpaired.

Study observations and caveats: Database matching using VDJdb favored anti-spike CD8 responses, with private and CD4 specificities left missing.

Sequenced material: whole blood. The rearrangement links TRBV20-1 to TRBJ2-1; D is possibly TRBD2 (5 bases). The receptor comes from an adult who was a healthcare worker with PCR-confirmed SARS-CoV-2 infection or an uninfected control (not recorded which). The CDR3 loop reads CSASDYRANEQFF. CDR3 in DNA: TGCAGTGCTAGCGACTACCGGGCCAATGAGCAGTTCTTC.